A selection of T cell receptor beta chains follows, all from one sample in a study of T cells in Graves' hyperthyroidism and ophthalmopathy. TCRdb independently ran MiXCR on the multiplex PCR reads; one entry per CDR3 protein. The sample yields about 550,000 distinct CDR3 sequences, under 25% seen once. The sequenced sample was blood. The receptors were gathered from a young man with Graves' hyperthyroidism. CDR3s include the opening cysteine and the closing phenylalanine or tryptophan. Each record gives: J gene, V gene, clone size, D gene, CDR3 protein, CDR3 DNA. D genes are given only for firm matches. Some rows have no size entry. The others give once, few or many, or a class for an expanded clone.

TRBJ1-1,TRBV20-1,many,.,CSARDGRQNTEAFF,TGCAGTGCTAGAGACGGACGGCAGAACACTGAAGCTTTCTTT
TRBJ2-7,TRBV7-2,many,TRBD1,CASSMTGGTAYEQYF,TGTGCCAGCAGCATGACAGGGGGCACTGCGTACGAGCAGTACTTC
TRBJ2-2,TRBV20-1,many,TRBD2,CSASAGTTSLGGELFF,TGCAGTGCTAGCGCCGGGACTACCTCCCTGGGCGGGGAGCTGTTTTTT
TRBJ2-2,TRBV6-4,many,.,CASSDSNISSTGELFF,TGTGCCAGCAGTGACTCGAATATTAGCAGCACCGGGGAGCTGTTTTTT
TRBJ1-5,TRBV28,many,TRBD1,CASSWTGQGSQPQHF,TGTGCCAGCAGTTGGACCGGACAGGGAAGTCAGCCCCAGCATTTT
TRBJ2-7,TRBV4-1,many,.,CASSQANEQYF,TGCGCCAGCAGCCAAGCCAACGAGCAGTACTTC
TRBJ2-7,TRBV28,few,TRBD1,CASSLSDRDGEQYF,TGTGCCAGCAGTTTATCGGACAGGGATGGCGAGCAGTACTTC
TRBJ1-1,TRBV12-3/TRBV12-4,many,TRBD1,CASSFIRGPLGGTEAFF,TGTGCCAGCAGTTTTATAAGGGGGCCATTAGGAGGGACTGAAGCTTTCTTT
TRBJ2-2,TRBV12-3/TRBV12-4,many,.,CASSFVGGRPGELFF,TGTGCCAGCAGTTTTGTTGGGGGGCGCCCCGGGGAGCTGTTTTTT
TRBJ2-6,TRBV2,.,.,CASTQSPLSGANVLTF,TGTGCCAGCACCCAAAGTCCCCTCTCTGGGGCCAACGTCCTGACTTTC
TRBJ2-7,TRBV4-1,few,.,CASSQVSRGLGDEQYF,TGCGCCAGCAGCCAAGTTTCCCGAGGGCTCGGCGACGAGCAGTACTTC
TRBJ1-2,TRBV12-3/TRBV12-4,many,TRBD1,CASSPGTGGYTF,TGTGCCAGCAGTCCCGGGACAGGTGGCTACACCTTC
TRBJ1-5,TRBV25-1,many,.,CASSADGIHSNQPQHF,TGTGCCAGCAGTGCGGACGGAATTCATAGCAATCAGCCCCAGCATTTT
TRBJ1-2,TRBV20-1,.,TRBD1,CSAGTGGYGYTF,TGCAGTGCGGGGACAGGGGGCTATGGCTACACCTTC
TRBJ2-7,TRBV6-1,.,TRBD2,CASSRTGLAPNDEQYF,TGTGCCAGCAGCCGGACCGGACTAGCCCCTAACGACGAGCAGTACTTC
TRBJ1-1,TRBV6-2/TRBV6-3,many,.,CASSVDPYTEAFF,TGTGCCAGCAGTGTGGACCCGTACACTGAAGCTTTCTTT
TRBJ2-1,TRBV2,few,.,CASSENEQFF,TGTGCCAGCAGTGAGAATGAGCAGTTCTTC
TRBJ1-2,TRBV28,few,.,CASSSHQEFDGYTF,TGTGCCAGCAGTTCACACCAGGAATTTGATGGCTACACCTTC
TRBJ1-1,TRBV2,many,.,CASRETREAFF,TGTGCCAGCAGGGAGACCCGTGAAGCTTTCTTT
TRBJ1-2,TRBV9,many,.,CASSVYPGSDGYTF,TGTGCCAGCAGCGTATATCCAGGGTCGGATGGCTACACCTTC
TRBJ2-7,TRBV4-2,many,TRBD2,CASSPTSGSSYEQYF,TGTGCCAGCAGCCCTACTAGCGGTAGCTCCTACGAGCAGTACTTC
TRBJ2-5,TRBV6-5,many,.,CASSCSTETQYF,TGTGCCAGCAGTTGCTCGACGGAGACCCAGTACTTC
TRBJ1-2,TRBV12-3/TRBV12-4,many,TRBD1,CASSLADRAYGYTF,TGTGCCAGCAGTTTAGCCGACAGGGCCTATGGCTACACCTTC
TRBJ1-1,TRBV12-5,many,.,CASGPGRTEAFF,TGTGCTAGTGGCCCCGGCAGGACTGAAGCTTTCTTT
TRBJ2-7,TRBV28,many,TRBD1,CASSSIQGAGYEQYF,TGTGCCAGCAGTTCGATACAGGGGGCGGGTTACGAGCAGTACTTC
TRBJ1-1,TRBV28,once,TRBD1,CASSPLGQGKTEAFF,TGTGCCAGCAGTCCGTTAGGACAGGGGAAGACTGAAGCTTTCTTT
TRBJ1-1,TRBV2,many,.,CASSDGGVNTEAFF,TGTGCCAGCAGTGACGGGGGGGTGAACACTGAAGCTTTCTTT
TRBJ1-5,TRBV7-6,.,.,CASSLVERDQPQHF,TGTGCCAGCAGCTTAGTGGAGAGAGATCAGCCCCAGCATTTT
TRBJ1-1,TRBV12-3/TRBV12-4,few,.,CASSYRAGWDTEAFF,TGTGCCAGCAGTTATCGGGCCGGGTGGGACACTGAAGCTTTCTTT
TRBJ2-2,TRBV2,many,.,CASIRDDGGELFF,TGTGCCAGCATCCGGGACGACGGCGGTGAGCTGTTTTTT